This is a list of T cell receptor beta chains from one sample in a study of shared clonotypes between healthy human individuals. The protocol was immunoSEQ multiplex PCR, while the TCRdb copy is restricted to in-frame clones and leaves out a portion. The sample lists about 1.9 million clones; over 85% were seen once. The sequencing sample was made of naive CD8+ T cells from PBMCs. These receptors came from a man aged 18 to 29 in good health. Some clones in this sample may be carry-over from other donors' samples. CDR3s include the opening cysteine and the closing phenylalanine or tryptophan. The D gene is left open where the match is weak. Clone size is not always given. Where it is, it says once, few, many or a class for expanded clones.

size: NA; V: TRBV7-9; J: TRBJ2-1; D: NA; DNA: TGTGCCAGCAGTCTTTCGATAAACTACAATGAGCAGTTCTTC; CDR3: CASSLSINYNEQFF
size: NA; V: TRBV4-3; J: TRBJ1-4; D: NA; DNA: TGCGCCAGCAGTCATGGGGCTGGGAGTGAAAAACTGTTTTTT; CDR3: CASSHGAGSEKLFF
size: NA; V: TRBV7-9; J: TRBJ2-2; D: NA; DNA: TGTGCCAGCAGCAGAAGTCCCAGACGAGGCACCGGGGAGCTGTTTTTT; CDR3: CASSRSPRRGTGELFF
size: once; V: TRBV11-2; J: TRBJ1-5; D: NA; DNA: TGTGCCAGCAGCCCACAGGTCAATCAGCCCCAGCATTTT; CDR3: CASSPQVNQPQHF
size: NA; V: TRBV28; J: TRBJ2-1; D: NA; DNA: TGTGCCAGCAGTTTATCGACCGAGCTTTTCTTC; CDR3: CASSLSTELFF
size: NA; V: TRBV27; J: TRBJ1-2; D: NA; DNA: TGTGCCAGCAGTGAATGGCCAGCCCTTTATGGCTACACCTTC; CDR3: CASSEWPALYGYTF
size: NA; V: TRBV7-3; J: TRBJ2-3; D: TRBD2; DNA: TGTGCCAGCAGCCCAAGAGAGGGCGGGAGGCAGTCAGATACGCAGTATTTT; CDR3: CASSPREGGRQSDTQYF
size: NA; V: TRBV9; J: TRBJ2-7; D: NA; DNA: TGTGCCAGCAGCCCCGGGCGACCCATAGACGAGCAGTACTTC; CDR3: CASSPGRPIDEQYF
size: NA; V: TRBV5-6; J: TRBJ2-7; D: NA; DNA: TGTGCCAGCAGCTTCAGAGGGGGGGACTCCTACGAGCAGTACTTC; CDR3: CASSFRGGDSYEQYF
size: NA; V: TRBV19; J: TRBJ2-7; D: NA; DNA: TGTGCCAGTAGTATGAGCCAGCGGGCTAGTGAGCAGTACTTC; CDR3: CASSMSQRASEQYF
size: NA; V: TRBV9; J: TRBJ2-1; D: TRBD2; DNA: TGTGCCAGCAGCGCTCCGAGAGGGCGGGAGCCGGTCAATGAGCAGTTCTTC; CDR3: CASSAPRGREPVNEQFF
size: NA; V: TRBV6-6; J: TRBJ2-2; D: NA; DNA: TGTGCCAGCAGTTACCCACGGGGCGGGGAGCTGTTTTTT; CDR3: CASSYPRGGELFF
size: NA; V: TRBV5-4; J: TRBJ1-2; D: NA; DNA: TGTGCCAGCAGCGATGACCCAGGGCTCGCTAACTATGGCTACACCTTC; CDR3: CASSDDPGLANYGYTF
size: NA; V: TRBV6-5; J: TRBJ2-1; D: TRBD2; DNA: TGTGCCAGCAGTTTAAACGGACTAGCGGGGAACAATGAGCAGTTCTTC; CDR3: CASSLNGLAGNNEQFF
size: NA; V: TRBV5-1; J: TRBJ2-7; D: TRBD1; DNA: TGCGCCAGCAGCTTGGGGCAGGGGGCATCCTACGAGCAGTACTTC; CDR3: CASSLGQGASYEQYF
size: once; V: TRBV30; J: TRBJ2-7; D: NA; DNA: TGTGCCTGGAGCTACGAGTACGAGCAGTACTTC; CDR3: CAWSYEYEQYF
size: NA; V: TRBV28; J: TRBJ1-1; D: NA; DNA: TGTGCCAGCAGTGTTAAGGAAGGGGAGTGGGACACTGAAGCTTTCTTT; CDR3: CASSVKEGEWDTEAFF
size: few; V: TRBV9; J: TRBJ1-1; D: NA; DNA: TGTGCCAGCAGCTTGGGACTGCTCGACACTGAAGCTTTCTTT; CDR3: CASSLGLLDTEAFF
size: once; V: TRBV4-1; J: TRBJ1-4; D: NA; DNA: TGCGCCAGCAGCCAAGAGAGTTCGGGCAGCTATAATGAAAAACTGTTTTTT; CDR3: CASSQESSGSYNEKLFF
size: NA; V: TRBV5-1; J: TRBJ2-5; D: TRBD1; DNA: TGCGCCAGCAGCTGGAACAGGGGGCTAGAGACCCAGTACTTC; CDR3: CASSWNRGLETQYF
size: once; V: TRBV27; J: TRBJ2-7; D: NA; DNA: TGTGCCAGCAGTCTCATTAACGGGGTTAGCGAGCAGTACTTC; CDR3: CASSLINGVSEQYF
size: NA; V: TRBV5-4; J: TRBJ2-7; D: NA; DNA: TGTGCCAGCAGCTTGACAGCCACCGTCGAGCAGTACTTC; CDR3: CASSLTATVEQYF
size: NA; V: TRBV6-1; J: TRBJ2-7; D: NA; DNA: TGTGCCAGCAAGAAGTACGAGCAGTACTTC; CDR3: CASKKYEQYF
size: NA; V: TRBV28; J: TRBJ2-7; D: TRBD2; DNA: TGTGCCAGCATGGGCCAAACAGAGCGGGAAAACCACGAGCAGTACTTC; CDR3: CASMGQTERENHEQYF
size: NA; V: TRBV7-2; J: TRBJ2-3; D: NA; DNA: TGTGCCAGCAGCCGCCGGTCAGATACGCAGTATTTT; CDR3: CASSRRSDTQYF
size: NA; V: TRBV18; J: TRBJ2-5; D: TRBD1; DNA: TGTGCCAGCTCACCCTCAAGAGGGGGCTTTGAGACCCAGTACTTC; CDR3: CASSPSRGGFETQYF
size: NA; V: TRBV6-6; J: TRBJ2-7; D: NA; DNA: TGTGCCAGCAGTTATTTGGCCTTTCAGAACGAGCAGTACTTC; CDR3: CASSYLAFQNEQYF
size: NA; V: TRBV10-3; J: TRBJ2-1; D: NA; DNA: TGTGCCATCAGTGAGTCGAAGATAGACAGACGTACGCCCTACAATGAGCAGTTCTTC; CDR3: CAISESKIDRRTPYNEQFF
size: once; V: TRBV28; J: TRBJ1-5; D: NA; DNA: TGTGCCAGCAGCCTAAGGGCCGCGTATAGCAATCGGCCCCAGCATTTT; CDR3: CASSLRAAYSNRPQHF
size: NA; V: TRBV11-3; J: TRBJ1-1; D: NA; DNA: TGTGCCAGCAGCTTAGGGGCTTACTCCGGGACGAAGAACACTGAAGCTTTCTTT; CDR3: CASSLGAYSGTKNTEAFF
size: NA; V: TRBV7-9; J: TRBJ2-5; D: TRBD2; DNA: TGTGCCAGCAGCCCCACTAGCGCCTCCCCCGGGACCCAGTACTTC; CDR3: CASSPTSASPGTQYF
size: NA; V: TRBV28; J: TRBJ2-7; D: TRBD1; DNA: TGTGCCAGCAGTCCCTCGGACAGGGCGCGGTACGAGCAGTACTTC; CDR3: CASSPSDRARYEQYF
size: NA; V: TRBV7-2; J: TRBJ1-1; D: NA; DNA: TGTGCCAGCAGCCAACCCCGGACTGAAGCTTTCTTT; CDR3: CASSQPRTEAFF
size: NA; V: TRBV30; J: TRBJ2-7; D: NA; DNA: TGTGCCTCGACTCCGGGATCAGCGGGACACTACGAGCAGTACTTC; CDR3: CASTPGSAGHYEQYF
size: NA; V: TRBV19; J: TRBJ1-1; D: NA; DNA: TGTGCCAGTAGTTTCTGGAGCACTGAAGCTTTCTTT; CDR3: CASSFWSTEAFF
size: NA; V: TRBV9; J: TRBJ2-7; D: NA; DNA: TGTGCCAGCAGCGTAGAACCCTACAGCCCGCAGTACTTC; CDR3: CASSVEPYSPQYF
size: NA; V: TRBV27; J: TRBJ1-5; D: NA; DNA: TGTGCCAGCAGGGGCCCTTATAGCAATCAGCCCCAGCATTTT; CDR3: CASRGPYSNQPQHF
size: NA; V: TRBV5-1; J: TRBJ2-7; D: TRBD2; DNA: TGCGCCAGCAGCCCTCCGCGGGTGGGACTATCATCTTCCTACGAGCAGTACTTC; CDR3: CASSPPRVGLSSSYEQYF
size: once; V: TRBV5-4; J: TRBJ1-5; D: NA; DNA: TGTGCCAGCAGCGAGGGAAATCAGCCCCAGCATTTT; CDR3: CASSEGNQPQHF
size: NA; V: TRBV7-8; J: TRBJ2-7; D: NA; DNA: TGTGCCAGCAGCCCTCGGACAGTAACCTACGAGCAGTACTTC; CDR3: CASSPRTVTYEQYF
size: NA; V: TRBV29-1; J: TRBJ2-1; D: TRBD2; DNA: TGCAGCGCCCGATTGACTAGCGGGAGGGGTAATGAGCAGTTCTTC; CDR3: CSARLTSGRGNEQFF
size: NA; V: TRBV7-9; J: TRBJ1-5; D: TRBD1; DNA: TGTGCCAGCAGCCACCCCGGACAGGGGGCAGAGCAGCCCCAGCATTTT; CDR3: CASSHPGQGAEQPQHF
size: once; V: TRBV29-1; J: TRBJ1-2; D: NA; DNA: TGCAGCGTTGAGGGGACATCTAACTATGGCTACACCTTC; CDR3: CSVEGTSNYGYTF
size: NA; V: TRBV27; J: TRBJ2-7; D: NA; DNA: TGTGCCAGCAGTTTCGAAGGTAAGAGGGCTTCCTACGAGCAGTACTTC; CDR3: CASSFEGKRASYEQYF
size: NA; V: TRBV7-9; J: TRBJ2-1; D: NA; DNA: TGTGCCAGCAGCTTACCGGGGGCTATCTCCTACAATGAGCAGTTCTTC; CDR3: CASSLPGAISYNEQFF
size: NA; V: TRBV2; J: TRBJ1-1; D: NA; DNA: TGTGCCACGACAGAGATGAACACTGAAGCTTTCTTT; CDR3: CATTEMNTEAFF
size: once; V: TRBV10-3; J: TRBJ2-7; D: TRBD2; DNA: TGTGCCATCAGTGAGTCAGGCCTAGCGGGGTCCTACGAGCAGTACTTC; CDR3: CAISESGLAGSYEQYF
size: once; V: TRBV7-9; J: TRBJ2-3; D: NA; DNA: TGTGCCAGCAGCCCCCCGCGAGGGGGAAGGGTCGCAGATACGCAGTATTTT; CDR3: CASSPPRGGRVADTQYF
size: once; V: TRBV19; J: TRBJ2-2; D: TRBD1; DNA: TGTGCCAGTTCGGGGACAGGGGGGACCGGGGAGCTGTTTTTT; CDR3: CASSGTGGTGELFF
size: NA; V: TRBV28; J: TRBJ2-3; D: TRBD2; DNA: TGTGCCAGCAGTTCTATGATCCTGGGACTAGCGGGAGGGCGCCCAGATACGCAGTATTTT; CDR3: CASSSMILGLAGGRPDTQYF
size: NA; V: TRBV9; J: TRBJ2-3; D: NA; DNA: TGTGCCAGCAGCGCCGAGGACAGCGCAGATACGCAGTATTTT; CDR3: CASSAEDSADTQYF
size: few; V: TRBV15; J: TRBJ2-7; D: TRBD1; DNA: TGTGCCACCAGCAGACCCGGGACAGGGGCCTACGAGCAGTACTTC; CDR3: CATSRPGTGAYEQYF
size: NA; V: TRBV19; J: TRBJ1-1; D: NA; DNA: TGTGCCAGTAGCCGTATACCAACCGGGAACACTGAAGCTTTCTTT; CDR3: CASSRIPTGNTEAFF
size: NA; V: TRBV7-9; J: TRBJ2-3; D: TRBD2; DNA: TGTGCCAGCAGCTTATCGGCGGGAGGAGGTAGGGCAGATACGCAGTATTTT; CDR3: CASSLSAGGGRADTQYF
size: NA; V: TRBV13; J: TRBJ2-7; D: TRBD1; DNA: TGTGCCAGCAGCCTCTCGGGACAGGGAAGGTACGAGCAGTACTTC; CDR3: CASSLSGQGRYEQYF